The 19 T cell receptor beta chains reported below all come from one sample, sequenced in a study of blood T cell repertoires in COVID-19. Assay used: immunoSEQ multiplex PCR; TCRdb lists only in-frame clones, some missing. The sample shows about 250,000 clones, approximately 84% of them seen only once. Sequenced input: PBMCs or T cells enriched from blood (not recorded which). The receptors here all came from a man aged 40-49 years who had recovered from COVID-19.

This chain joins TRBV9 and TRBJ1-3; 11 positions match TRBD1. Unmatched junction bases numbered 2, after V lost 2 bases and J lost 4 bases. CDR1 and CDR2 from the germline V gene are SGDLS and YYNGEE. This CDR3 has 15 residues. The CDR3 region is CASSVGQGDGNTIYF. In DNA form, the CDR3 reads TGTGCCAGCAGCGTGGGACAGGGGGACGGAAACACCATATATTTT.

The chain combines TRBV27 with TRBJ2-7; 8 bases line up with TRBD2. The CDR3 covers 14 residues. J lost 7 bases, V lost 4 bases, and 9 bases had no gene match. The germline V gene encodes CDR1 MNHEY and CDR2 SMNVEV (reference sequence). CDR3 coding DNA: TGTGCCAGCAGTTACGGGAGGGGACGTGGGGAGCAGTACTTC. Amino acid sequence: CASSYGRGRGEQYF.

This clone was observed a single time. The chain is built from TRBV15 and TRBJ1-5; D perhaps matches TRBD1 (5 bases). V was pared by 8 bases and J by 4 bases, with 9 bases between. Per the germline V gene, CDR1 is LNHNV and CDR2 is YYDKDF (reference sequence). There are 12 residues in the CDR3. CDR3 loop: CATARGNQPQHF. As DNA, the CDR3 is TGTGCCACCGCACGGGGGAATCAGCCCCAGCATTTT.

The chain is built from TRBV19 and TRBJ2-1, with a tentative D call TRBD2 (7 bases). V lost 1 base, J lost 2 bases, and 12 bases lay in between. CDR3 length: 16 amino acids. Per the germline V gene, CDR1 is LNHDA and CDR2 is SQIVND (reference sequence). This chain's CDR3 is CASSIGGGGPYNEQFF. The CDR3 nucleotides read TGTGCCAGTAGTATAGGAGGGGGGGGCCCCTACAATGAGCAGTTCTTC.

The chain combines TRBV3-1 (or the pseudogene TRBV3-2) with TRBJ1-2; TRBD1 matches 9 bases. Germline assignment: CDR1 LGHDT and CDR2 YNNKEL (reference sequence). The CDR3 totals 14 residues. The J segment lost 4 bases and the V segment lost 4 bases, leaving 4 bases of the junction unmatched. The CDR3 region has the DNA TGTGCCAGCAGCCCACAGGGGGCAAGCTATGGCTACACCTTC. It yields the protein CASSPQGASYGYTF.

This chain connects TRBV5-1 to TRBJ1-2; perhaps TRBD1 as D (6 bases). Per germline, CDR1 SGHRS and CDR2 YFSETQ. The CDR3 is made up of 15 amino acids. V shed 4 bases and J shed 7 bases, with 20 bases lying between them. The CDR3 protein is CASSLTTHREGGYTF. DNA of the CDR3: TGCGCCAGCAGCCTAACAACTCACAGGGAAGGTGGCTACACCTTC. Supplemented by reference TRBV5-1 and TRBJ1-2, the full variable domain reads KAGVTQTPRYLIKTRGQQVTLSCSPISGHRSVSWYQQTPGQGLQFLFEYFSETQRNKGNFPGRFSGRQFSNSRSEMNVSTLELGDSALYLCASSLTTHREGGYTFGSGTRLTVV.

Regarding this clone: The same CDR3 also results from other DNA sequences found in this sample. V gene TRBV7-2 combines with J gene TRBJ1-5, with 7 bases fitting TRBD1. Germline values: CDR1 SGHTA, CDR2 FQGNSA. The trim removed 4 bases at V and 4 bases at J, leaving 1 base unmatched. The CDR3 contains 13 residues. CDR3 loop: CASSSQGNQPQHF. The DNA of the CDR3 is TGTGCCAGCAGCTCACAGGGGAATCAGCCCCAGCATTTT.

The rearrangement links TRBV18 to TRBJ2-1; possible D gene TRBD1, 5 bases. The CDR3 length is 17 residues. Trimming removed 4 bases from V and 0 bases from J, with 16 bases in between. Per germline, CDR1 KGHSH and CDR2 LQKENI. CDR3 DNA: TGTGCCAGCTCACACCAATCTGACAGCCACTCCTACAATGAGCAGTTCTTC. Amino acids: CASSHQSDSHSYNEQFF. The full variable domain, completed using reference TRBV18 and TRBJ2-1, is NAGVMQNPRHLVRRRGQEARLRCSPMKGHSHVYWYRQLPEEGLKFMVYLQKENIIDESGMPKERFSAEFPKEGPSILRIQQVVRGDSAAYFCASSHQSDSHSYNEQFFGPGTRLTVL.

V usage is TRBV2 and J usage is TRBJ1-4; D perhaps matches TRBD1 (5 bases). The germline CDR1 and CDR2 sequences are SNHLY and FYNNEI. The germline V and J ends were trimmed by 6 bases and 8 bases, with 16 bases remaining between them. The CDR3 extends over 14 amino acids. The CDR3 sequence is CASRGTYLKEKLFF. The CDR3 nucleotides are TGTGCCAGCAGAGGGACTTATTTGAAAGAAAAACTGTTTTTT.

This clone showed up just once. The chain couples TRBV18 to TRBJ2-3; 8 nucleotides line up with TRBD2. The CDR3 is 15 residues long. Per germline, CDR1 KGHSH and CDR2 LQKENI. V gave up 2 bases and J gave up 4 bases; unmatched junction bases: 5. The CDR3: CASSPSGGIPDTQYF. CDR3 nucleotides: TGTGCCAGCTCACCATCGGGAGGGATCCCAGATACGCAGTATTTT.

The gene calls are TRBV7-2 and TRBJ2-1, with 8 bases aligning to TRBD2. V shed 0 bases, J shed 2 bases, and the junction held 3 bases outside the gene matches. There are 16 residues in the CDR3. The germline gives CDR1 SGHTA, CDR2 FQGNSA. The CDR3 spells CASSLATSGPYNEQFF. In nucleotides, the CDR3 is TGTGCCAGCAGCTTAGCAACTAGCGGCCCCTACAATGAGCAGTTCTTC.

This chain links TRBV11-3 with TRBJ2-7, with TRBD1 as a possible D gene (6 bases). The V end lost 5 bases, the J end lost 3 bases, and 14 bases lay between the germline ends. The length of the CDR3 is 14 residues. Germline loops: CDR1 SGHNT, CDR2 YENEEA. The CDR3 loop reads CASSHGPGDYEQYF. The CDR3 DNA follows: TGTGCCAGCAGCCACGGCCCAGGGGACTACGAGCAGTACTTC.

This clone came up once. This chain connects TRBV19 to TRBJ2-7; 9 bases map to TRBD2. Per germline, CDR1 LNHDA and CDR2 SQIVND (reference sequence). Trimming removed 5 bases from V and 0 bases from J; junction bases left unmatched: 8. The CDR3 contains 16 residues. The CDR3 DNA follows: TGTGCCAGTAGTGCTACCAGGACTAGCGCCTCCTACGAGCAGTACTTC. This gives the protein CASSATRTSASYEQYF.

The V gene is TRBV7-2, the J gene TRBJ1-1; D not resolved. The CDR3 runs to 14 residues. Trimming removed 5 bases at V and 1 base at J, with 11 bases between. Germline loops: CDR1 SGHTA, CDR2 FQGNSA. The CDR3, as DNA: TGTGCCAGCAGCCCCGACGGAGAGAACACTGAAGCTTTCTTT. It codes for CASSPDGENTEAFF.

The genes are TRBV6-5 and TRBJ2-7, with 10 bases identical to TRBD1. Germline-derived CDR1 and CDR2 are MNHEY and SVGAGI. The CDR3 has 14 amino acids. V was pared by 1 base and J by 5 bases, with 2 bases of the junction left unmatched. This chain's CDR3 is CASSYWTGGNEQYF. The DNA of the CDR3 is TGTGCCAGCAGTTACTGGACAGGGGGTAACGAGCAGTACTTC.

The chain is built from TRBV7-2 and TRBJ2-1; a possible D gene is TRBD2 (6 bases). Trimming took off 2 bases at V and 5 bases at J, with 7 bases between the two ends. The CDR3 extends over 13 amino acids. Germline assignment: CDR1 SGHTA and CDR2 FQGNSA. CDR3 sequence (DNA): TGTGCCAGCAGCTTATCGGGGGACAATGAGCAGTTCTTC. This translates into CASSLSGDNEQFF.

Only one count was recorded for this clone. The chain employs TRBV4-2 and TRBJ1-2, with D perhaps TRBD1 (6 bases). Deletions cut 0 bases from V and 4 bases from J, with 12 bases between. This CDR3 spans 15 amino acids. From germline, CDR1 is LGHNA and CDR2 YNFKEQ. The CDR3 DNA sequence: TGTGCCAGCAGCCAAGAACCAGGGGAGGGCTATGGCTACACCTTC. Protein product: CASSQEPGEGYGYTF.

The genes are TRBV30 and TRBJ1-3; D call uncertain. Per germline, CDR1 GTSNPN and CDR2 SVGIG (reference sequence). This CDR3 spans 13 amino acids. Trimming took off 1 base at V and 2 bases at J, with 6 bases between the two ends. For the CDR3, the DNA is TGTGCCTGGAGTGCGGGGACTGGAAACACCATATATTTT. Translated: CAWSAGTGNTIYF.

The DNA of the CDR3 is TGCGCCAGCAGCTTGCCCCAGGCGGGGGGGTCTTCACCCCTCCACTTT. It codes for CASSLPQAGGSSPLHF. This chain joins TRBV5-1 and TRBJ1-6; D might be TRBD1 (5 bases). The CDR3 is 16 amino acids. Germline lookup yields CDR1 SGHRS and CDR2 YFSETQ. V was trimmed by 1 base and J by 9 bases, leaving 17 bases between them.